This T cell receptor (beta chain) was retrieved from a study of blood T cell repertoires in COVID-19. Study details: Resolution of symptoms, clearance, or two negative PCRs was present in recovered Cohort 3 donors. PBMCs, B-cell-depleted T cells, or T cells were the source of the cDNA or gDNA that made up the material.

Participant age was about 18 to 100 years, and participants resided in fewer than 30 US areas. Profiling relied on immunoSEQ multiplex PCR, and the TCRdb table lists in-frame clones only, not all of them. The table has 200,000 to 250,000 clones, 86% seen once. Germline V gene data show CDR1 as LNHNV and CDR2 as YYDKDF (reference sequence). V was cut by 3 bases and J by 9 bases, with 15 bases left in between. CDR3 length: 14 residues. This TCR derives from a woman aged 45-59 years in a cohort exposed to, infected with or recovered from COVID-19 (not recorded which). This chain connects TRBV15 to TRBJ2-4, with TRBD2 as a possible D gene (8 bases). Sequenced: PBMCs or T cells enriched from blood (not recorded which). CDR3 bases: TGTGCCACCAGCAGGGGACTAGGGGGCTCCATTCAGTACTTC. It translates to CATSRGLGGSIQYF.